The 31 T cell receptor beta chains below all came from one sample that was sequenced in a study of shared clonotypes between healthy human individuals. Using immunoSEQ multiplex PCR, the repertoire was profiled, and TCRdb retains in-frame clones only, with some absent. This sample has some 2,000,000 clones, with roughly 94% found just once. The sample comprised naive CD4+ T cells sorted from blood. Subset here: CD45RA+ positively selected. The receptors originated from a man aged 18 to 30 in good health.

V is TRBV4-1 and J is TRBJ2-1; weak D call: TRBD1 (6 bases). Germline CDR1 is MGHRA and CDR2 is YSYEKL. The length of the CDR3 is 14 residues. V gave up 0 bases and J gave up 6 bases, with 9 bases separating them. The CDR3 DNA follows: TGCGCCAGCAGCCAAGAAACCAGGGGCAATGAGCAGTTCTTC. Its protein product is CASSQETRGNEQFF.

J is TRBJ2-7 and V is TRBV5-4, with D possibly TRBD1 on 6 matching bases. This CDR3 has 15 residues. From germline, CDR1 is SGHNT and CDR2 YYREEE (reference sequence). V shed 4 bases and J shed 6 bases, with 20 bases lying between them. CDR3 sequence reads: CASSARTDPRSEQYF. The DNA of the CDR3 is TGTGCCAGCAGCGCACGGACAGATCCTAGGAGCGAGCAGTACTTC.

This chain connects TRBV5-6 to TRBJ1-3; D unresolved. V lost 4 bases and J lost 3, with 14 bases in between. The V gene's germline CDR1 is SGHDT and CDR2 YYEEEE. The CDR3 consists of 15 residues. CDR3 in amino acids: CASSPSGPVGNTIYF. Here the CDR3 DNA reads TGTGCCAGCAGCCCGTCGGGTCCTGTTGGAAACACCATATATTTT.

The chain employs TRBV10-3 and TRBJ1-6; 7 bases map to TRBD1. Germline values: CDR1 ENHRY, CDR2 SYGVKD. The CDR3 covers 14 residues. Trimming took 5 bases from V and 9 from J; bases not matched to a gene: 7. CDR3 bases: TGTGCCATCAGTTGGACAGGAGGTAGTTCACCCCTCCACTTT. Translation gives CAISWTGGSSPLHF.

Details on this clone: The sample carries other DNA sequences with the same CDR3. The chain carries TRBV18 and TRBJ1-1; 8 bases are a match to TRBD1. Germline lookup yields CDR1 KGHSH and CDR2 LQKENI. The CDR3 is made up of 13 amino acids. V shed 5 bases, J shed 4 bases, and the junction held 3 bases outside the gene matches. The CDR3 here is CASSGTGGTEAFF. CDR3 nucleotide sequence: TGTGCCAGCTCAGGGACAGGCGGCACTGAAGCTTTCTTT.

CDR3 sequence (DNA): TGTGCCAGCAGCCGAGGGGGAGGGGACACTGAAGCTTTCTTT. Amino acid sequence: CASSRGGGDTEAFF. The chain recombines TRBV9 with TRBJ1-1, with a tentative D call TRBD1 (6 bases). This CDR3 region has 14 residues. The germline V gene has CDR1 SGDLS and CDR2 YYNGEE. The ends were cut back, 4 bases at V and 3 bases at J, with 13 bases in the middle.

The genes are TRBV5-3 and TRBJ2-4; no reliable D call. TRBV5-3 is designated an ORF whose function remains uncertain. The CDR3 runs to 13 residues. V was shortened by 5 bases and J by 0 bases, with 6 bases between the two germline ends. CDR3 in amino acids: CARRSPAKNIQYF. The DNA for the CDR3 is TGTGCCAGAAGAAGCCCAGCCAAAAACATTCAGTACTTC.

Note on this clone: The sample contains more than one DNA sequence encoding this CDR3. The chain carries TRBV28 and TRBJ1-2; 9 bases align to TRBD1. Germline V gene data show CDR1 as MDHEN and CDR2 as SYDVKM. The CDR3 extends over 15 amino acids. J lost 3 bases, V lost 3 bases, and 5 bases had no gene match. The CDR3: CASSFRDRDYYGYTF. As DNA, the CDR3 is TGTGCCAGCAGTTTCCGGGACAGGGACTACTATGGCTACACCTTC.

This chain uses TRBV18 with TRBJ2-3; D unresolved. Trimming removed 4 bases from V and 6 bases from J, with 2 bases in between. Looked up from germline, CDR1 is KGHSH and CDR2 is LQKENI. The CDR3 is made up of 10 amino acids. CDR3 residues: CASSRDTQYF. The DNA for the CDR3 is TGTGCCAGCTCACGGGATACGCAGTATTTT.

This chain joins TRBV4-3 and TRBJ2-1; D not certain. CDR1 and CDR2 (germline): LGHNA, YSLEER. The CDR3 covers 14 residues. With 0 bases removed from V and 8 bases from J, the gap between germline ends came to 11 bases. Here the CDR3 reads CASSQDRPSYEQFF. CDR3 nucleotides: TGCGCCAGCAGCCAAGATAGGCCTAGTTATGAGCAGTTCTTC.

V usage is TRBV27 and J usage is TRBJ1-6; 8 bases align to TRBD1. V was clipped by 8 bases and J by 5 bases; unmatched bases: 5. Per the germline V gene, CDR1 is MNHEY and CDR2 is SMNVEV (reference sequence). The CDR3 extends over 14 amino acids. CDR3 sequence reads: CASHQQGDNSPLHF. The CDR3 DNA follows: TGTGCCAGCCATCAACAGGGGGATAATTCACCCCTCCACTTT.

The chain is built from TRBV10-2 and TRBJ1-6; D remains ambiguous. The ends were cut back, 0 bases at V and 6 bases at J, with 21 bases in the middle. Germline loops: CDR1 WSHSY, CDR2 SAAADI. The CDR3 length is 19 residues. The CDR3 loop reads CASSESRGRVGFGNSPLHF. DNA for the CDR3: TGCGCCAGCAGTGAGTCTCGCGGACGGGTTGGGTTTGGTAATTCACCCCTCCACTTT.

J is TRBJ2-2 and V is TRBV7-6; 9 bases are a match to TRBD2. From germline, CDR1 is SGHVS and CDR2 FNYEAQ. The V gene end was trimmed by 2 bases and the J gene end by 4 bases; junction bases not matched to a gene: 2. This CDR3 is 15 amino acids long. Here the CDR3 DNA reads TGTGCCAGCAGCTTAATAGCGGGGGTCACCGGGGAGCTGTTTTTT. Amino acid sequence: CASSLIAGVTGELFF. Looking up the rest from reference TRBV7-6 and TRBJ2-2 gives the full variable domain: GAGVSQSPRYKVTKRGQDVALRCDPISGHVSLYWYRQALGQGPEFLTYFNYEAQQDKSGLPNDRFSAERPEGSISTLTIQRTEQRDSAMYRCASSLIAGVTGELFFGEGSRLTVL.

Comments on this clone: The same CDR3 also results from other DNA sequences found in this sample. The rearrangement joins TRBV10-3 to TRBJ1-3; D gene unclear. Germline CDR1 ENHRY, CDR2 SYGVKD. V lost 0 bases and J 0 bases, leaving 6 bases between the germline ends. This CDR3 comprises 15 residues. DNA of the CDR3: TGTGCCATCAGTGAGTCGTTAGGCTCTGGAAACACCATATATTTT. Residues: CAISESLGSGNTIYF.

This clone occurred a few times. This CDR3 is also generated by other DNA sequences in the sample. This rearrangement joins TRBV5-1 to TRBJ1-4; 7 bases agree with TRBD1. The junction had 0 bases not matched to a gene; V was cut back by 0 bases and J by 4 bases. The CDR3 covers 14 residues. The germline V gene encodes CDR1 SGHRS and CDR2 YFSETQ. CDR3 coding DNA: TGCGCCAGCAGCTTGGGGGACAGTAATGAAAAACTGTTTTTT. As protein: CASSLGDSNEKLFF.

The rearrangement uses TRBV5-1 and TRBJ2-2; no reliable D call. The germline gives CDR1 SGHRS, CDR2 YFSETQ. CDR3 length: 12 amino acids. The V and J ends lost 1 base and 6 bases respectively, with 4 bases between them. CDR3 loop: CASSLRPGELFF. The CDR3, as DNA: TGCGCCAGCAGCTTGAGACCCGGGGAGCTGTTTTTT.

The chain couples TRBV5-1 to TRBJ2-7, with D possibly being TRBD1 (5 bases). Trimming took 0 bases from V and 3 from J, leaving 13 bases between them. The length of the CDR3 is 15 residues. The germline CDR1 and CDR2 sequences are SGHRS and YFSETQ. The CDR3: CASSLGVGVLYEQYF. The CDR3 DNA reads TGCGCCAGCAGCTTGGGAGTAGGGGTCCTCTACGAGCAGTACTTC.

V is TRBV29-1 and J is TRBJ2-3; perhaps D is TRBD1 or TRBD2 (6 bases each). Trimming pared 6 bases from V and 2 bases from J, leaving 18 bases between. Germline CDR1 and CDR2: SQVTM and ANQGSEA. The CDR3 has 15 residues. CDR3 amino acids: CSVRRGTKYTDTQYF. DNA for the CDR3: TGCAGCGTCCGGAGGGGGACAAAATACACAGATACGCAGTATTTT.

The genes are TRBV5-4 and TRBJ2-7, with 9 bases matching TRBD2. V was pared by 4 bases and J by 0 bases, with 5 bases of the junction left unmatched. CDR1 is SGHNT, CDR2 YYREEE, per germline (reference sequence). This CDR3 has 15 amino acids. CDR3 DNA: TGTGCCAGCAGCACCGGGACTAGCTACTCCTACGAGCAGTACTTC. Residues: CASSTGTSYSYEQYF.

The V call is TRBV7-2, the J call TRBJ2-3; 7 nucleotides line up with TRBD2. The germline V gene has CDR1 SGHTA and CDR2 FQGNSA. The CDR3 extends over 15 amino acids. J gave up 3 bases and V 6 bases, and 9 bases lay outside the gene matches. The CDR3, as DNA: TGTGCCAGCAGGTGGGCGAGCGGGATGACAGATACGCAGTATTTT. This sequence encodes CASRWASGMTDTQYF.

The chain recombines TRBV19 with TRBJ1-2; 7 bases are a match to TRBD1. The CDR3 loop spans 14 amino acids. The trim removed 4 bases at V and 6 bases at J, leaving 8 bases unmatched. Germline CDR1 is LNHDA and CDR2 is SQIVND (reference sequence). CDR3 loop: CASSTLGQSNGYTF. The DNA of the CDR3 is TGTGCCAGTAGTACGTTGGGACAGTCCAATGGCTACACCTTC. Full variable domain (outside the CDR3, taken from reference TRBV19 and TRBJ1-2): DGGITQSPKYLFRKEGQNVTLSCEQNLNHDAMYWYRQDPGQGLRLIYYSQIVNDFQKGDIAEGYSVSREKKESFPLTVTSAQKNPTAFYLCASSTLGQSNGYTFGSGTRLTVV.

This clone has only one observation. The chain joins TRBV5-6 to TRBJ2-6, with D unresolved. V shed 4 bases and J shed 1 base, with 9 bases lying between them. The CDR3 length is 15 residues. From germline, CDR1 is SGHDT and CDR2 YYEEEE. Written as DNA, the CDR3 is TGTGCCAGCAGCCAAGACACGTCTGGGGCCAACGTCCTGACTTTC. Translated, it gives CASSQDTSGANVLTF.

The chain uses TRBV6-5 and TRBJ1-1, with D maybe TRBD1 (5 bases). Trimming removed 7 bases from V and 5 bases from J, with 11 bases in between. Per the germline V gene, CDR1 is MNHEY and CDR2 is SVGAGI. The CDR3 runs to 12 residues. The CDR3 sequence is CASTPGGTEAFF. CDR3 nucleotide sequence: TGTGCCAGCACCCCGGGGGGGACTGAAGCTTTCTTT.

The V call is TRBV28, the J call TRBJ1-3; D is ambiguous. The germline V gene has CDR1 MDHEN and CDR2 SYDVKM. V was cut by 5 bases and J by 4 bases, with 15 bases left in between. This CDR3 spans 15 amino acids. CDR3: CASSPSGIGGNTIYF. DNA of the CDR3: TGTGCCAGCAGTCCCTCAGGTATAGGAGGAAACACCATATATTTT.

This clone came up a few times. Other DNA sequences within the sample encode an identical CDR3. The chain couples TRBV18 to TRBJ2-2; D not certain. The CDR3 consists of 14 residues. Germline CDR1 reads KGHSH; CDR2 reads LQKENI. Between the trimmed V and J ends, which lost 0 bases and 0 bases, there was a span of 2 bases. The CDR3, as DNA: TGTGCCAGCTCACCACCCTCGAACACCGGGGAGCTGTTTTTT. Translating it yields CASSPPSNTGELFF.

This chain links TRBV7-8 with TRBJ2-7; D is possibly TRBD1 (6 bases). The V gene's germline CDR1 is SGHVS and CDR2 FQNEAQ. This CDR3 contains 17 residues. The V end lost 0 bases, the J end lost 3 bases, and 18 bases lay between the germline ends. In DNA, the CDR3 is TGTGCCAGCAGCTTAGCTCCCTCAGGGGACCAGTTCTACGAGCAGTACTTC. It is translated as CASSLAPSGDQFYEQYF.

The genes are TRBV5-4 and TRBJ1-2, with TRBD1 identical over 7 bases. Germline assignment: CDR1 SGHNT and CDR2 YYREEE (reference sequence). The J segment lost 6 bases and the V segment lost 1 base, leaving 6 bases of the junction unmatched. The CDR3 is 14 residues long. The CDR3 nucleotides are TGTGCCAGCAGCTTGAGACAGGGATTCGATGGCTACACCTTC. Residues: CASSLRQGFDGYTF.

This clone was counted once. The chain joins TRBV15 to TRBJ1-2; 8 nucleotides align to TRBD1. V trimming: 6 bases; J trimming: 7 bases; junction bases outside the gene matches: 7. Looked up from germline, CDR1 is LNHNV and CDR2 is YYDKDF (reference sequence). There are 13 residues in the CDR3. CDR3 protein: CATRFQGAGGYTF. Here the CDR3 DNA reads TGTGCCACCAGGTTTCAGGGGGCAGGTGGCTACACCTTC.

V and J are TRBV2 and TRBJ2-2, with 8 positions matching TRBD1. The germline V gene has CDR1 SNHLY and CDR2 FYNNEI. This CDR3 spans 13 amino acids. Germline trimming cut 6 bases from V and 7 bases from J; bases unmatched to any gene: 4. The CDR3 region has the DNA TGTGCCAGCAGCGGACAGGGAATCGGGGAGCTGTTTTTT. This codes for CASSGQGIGELFF.

Notes on this clone: This sample includes further DNA sequences coding for the same CDR3. This rearrangement joins TRBV30 to TRBJ2-7; perhaps TRBD1 as D (5 bases). The CDR3 is 11 residues long. The germline V gene has CDR1 GTSNPN and CDR2 SVGIG (reference sequence). V lost 3 bases to trimming and J lost 7 bases, with 10 bases between them. The CDR3 sequence is CAWRGAREQYF. CDR3 nucleotides: TGTGCCTGGAGAGGGGCGCGGGAGCAGTACTTC.

V gene TRBV7-3 combines with J gene TRBJ2-1; perhaps TRBD2 as D (6 bases). The CDR3 runs 15 residues. Trimming cost V 1 base and J 4 bases, with 11 bases left between them. Germline CDR1 SGHTA, CDR2 FQGTGA. The CDR3 bases are TGTGCCAGCAGCTTAATGCGGACTACTTACAATGAGCAGTTCTTC. Its translation: CASSLMRTTYNEQFF.